Shown below are 19 T cell receptor beta chains from a single sample sequenced in a study of blood T cells in healthy people across ages. For the second PCR, which ran for 7 to 11 cycles, a sample-barcoded 5' primer and a J-beta primer mix were used. TCRdb recomputed calls from the 5' RACE reads with MiXCR, one row per CDR3 protein. The repertoire holds fewer than 2,000,000 distinct CDR3 sequences, with around 36% as singletons. Sequencing was done on a sample of blood. The receptor source for this set is a woman aged 25 to 39 in good health.

This clonotype was recorded a few times. The chain employs TRBV11-2 and TRBJ2-1; D is possibly TRBD2 (6 bases). This CDR3 is built from 15 residues. CDR1 is SGHAT and CDR2 is FQNNGV in the germline V gene. V gave up 9 bases and J gave up 7 bases, with 22 bases separating them. The CDR3 DNA reads TGTGCCAGTAGCCCGGGACTGAAGGCAGGGAATGAGCAGTTCTTC. This encodes CASSPGLKAGNEQFF. The full variable domain, its missing parts supplied by reference TRBV11-2 and TRBJ2-1, is EAGVAQSPRYKIIEKRQSVAFWCNPISGHATLYWYQQILGQGPKLLIQFQNNGVVDDSQLPKDRFSAERLKGVDSTLKIQPAKLEDSAVYLCASSPGLKAGNEQFFGPGTRLTVL.

This clonotype has only a few counts. The J gene is TRBJ1-2, the V gene TRBV4-1; 9 bases align to TRBD1. With V trimmed by 0 bases and J by 2 bases, 4 bases remained unmatched. This CDR3 has 16 amino acids. CDR1 MGHRA and CDR2 YSYEKL come from the germline V gene. This chain's CDR3 is CASSQEVTGGNYGYTF. CDR3 nucleotide sequence: TGCGCCAGCAGCCAAGAAGTCACAGGGGGCAACTATGGCTACACCTTC.

V usage is TRBV25-1 and J usage is TRBJ2-3, with TRBD2 as a possible D gene (6 bases). The CDR3 consists of 15 residues. The V gene lost 3 bases and the J gene lost 4 bases, with 14 bases spanning the gap. Germline values: CDR1 MGHDK, CDR2 SYGVNS. In nucleotides, the CDR3 is TGTGCCAGCAGTGATCCACGGGAGCTGCCAGATACGCAGTATTTT. This encodes CASSDPRELPDTQYF.

V and J are TRBV7-9 and TRBJ2-7; D ambiguous. Germline assignment: CDR1 SEHNR and CDR2 FQNEAQ (reference sequence). The CDR3 has 16 amino acids. The V and J ends lost 2 bases and 0 bases respectively, with 14 bases between them. The CDR3 DNA sequence: TGTGCCAGCAGCTTATCTAGAGCCAGGAGCTCCTACGAGCAGTACTTC. Protein product: CASSLSRARSSYEQYF.

The chain joins TRBV5-1 to TRBJ1-6; a weak D match, TRBD1 (6 bases). V was trimmed by 4 bases and J by 0 bases, leaving 14 bases between them. This CDR3 has 17 residues. CDR1 is SGHRS and CDR2 is YFSETQ in the germline V gene. The CDR3 spells CASSPRTASSYNSPLHF. CDR3 in DNA: TGCGCCAGCAGCCCCCGGACAGCGAGCTCCTATAATTCACCCCTCCACTTT. Based on the CDR3 plus reference TRBV5-1 and TRBJ1-6, the full variable domain is KAGVTQTPRYLIKTRGQQVTLSCSPISGHRSVSWYQQTPGQGLQFLFEYFSETQRNKGNFPGRFSGRQFSNSRSEMNVSTLELGDSALYLCASSPRTASSYNSPLHFGNGTRLTVT.

This clonotype came up a few times. The V call is TRBV6-1, the J call TRBJ1-6, with D tentatively TRBD1 (6 bases). The germline V gene has CDR1 MNHNS and CDR2 SASEGT. The V end was cut by 2 bases, the J end by 7 bases, with 15 bases between. There are 16 residues in the CDR3. DNA of the CDR3: TGTGCCAGCAGTGAATCTGGCAGGGGTGTGAATTCACCCCTCCACTTT. Translation gives CASSESGRGVNSPLHF.

Ten or more counts support this clonotype. The rearrangement links TRBV3-1 to TRBJ1-5; D ambiguous. This CDR3 region has 14 residues. Germline V gene data show CDR1 as LGHDT and CDR2 as YNNKEL (reference sequence). Trimming cost V 1 base and J 7 bases, with 11 bases left between them. Here the CDR3 DNA reads TGTGCCAGCAGCCAAGCGGGTATAGGACAGCCCCAGCATTTT. This sequence encodes CASSQAGIGQPQHF.

This clonotype occurred a few times. This chain links TRBV6-2 or TRBV6-3 with TRBJ1-5; 9 positions match TRBD1. The J segment lost 0 bases and the V segment lost 0 bases, leaving 3 bases of the junction unmatched. The CDR3 spans 17 residues. Germline V lookup: CDR1 MNHEY, CDR2 SVGEGT. For the CDR3, the DNA is TGTGCCAGCAGTTACTCGGGGACAGGGTATAGCAATCAGCCCCAGCATTTT. The encoded protein is CASSYSGTGYSNQPQHF.

This clonotype was detected only once. This may be a read error: a much more frequent sequence differs by one nucleotide. This chain links TRBV24-1 with TRBJ2-3; no reliable D call. The CDR3 length is 13 residues. V lost 3 bases to trimming and J lost 6 bases, with 9 bases between them. Germline values: CDR1 KGHDR, CDR2 SFDVKD. CDR3 DNA sequence: TGTGCCACCAGTGATACCACGTCGGATACGCAGTATTTT. It specifies CATSDTTSDTQYF.

This clonotype was seen ten or more times. The chain recombines TRBV29-1 with TRBJ2-5, with 10 bases fitting TRBD1. The V and J ends lost 8 bases and 0 bases, in that order; junction bases with no gene match: 21. The CDR3 covers 19 residues. Germline CDR1 reads SQVTM; CDR2 reads ANQGSEA. In DNA form, the CDR3 reads TGCAGCTCTCTGCGAGGGGGGACAGGGGCCATGACCTACCAAGAGACCCAGTACTTC. Translating gives CSSLRGGTGAMTYQETQYF.

With regard to this clonotype: At one of its ends the junction is not consistent with the germline gene, which may arise from a read error. The chain is built from TRBV20-1 and TRBJ2-4, with D possibly matching TRBD1 (6 bases). The J call is in doubt because the DNA end fits TRBJ2-7 better. Germline CDR1 is DFQATT and CDR2 is SNEGSKA (reference sequence). This CDR3 contains 14 residues. The CDR3 sequence: CRARDPQGRYEQYF. The CDR3 nucleotides read TGCAGAGCTAGAGATCCCCAGGGGAGATACGAGCAGTACTTC.

This sequence joins TRBV6-5 and TRBJ2-3, with 10 positions matching TRBD2. V lost 0 bases to trimming and J lost 6 bases; unmatched junction nucleotides: 9. The germline V gene has CDR1 MNHEY and CDR2 SVGAGI. CDR3 length: 17 residues. CDR3 protein: CASSYSKTSGLADTQYF. The CDR3 nucleotides read TGTGCCAGCAGTTACTCGAAGACTAGCGGGCTTGCGGATACGCAGTATTTT.

This clonotype has just a few counts. V is TRBV18 and J is TRBJ2-5; tentative D call: TRBD2 (6 bases). The CDR3 has 15 residues. Germline V lookup: CDR1 KGHSH, CDR2 LQKENI. Trimming removed 0 bases from V and 5 bases from J, with 13 bases in between. The CDR3 DNA reads as TGTGCCAGCTCACCACCGAAAACGGGGGTGGAGACCCAGTACTTC. This gives the protein CASSPPKTGVETQYF.

This chain connects TRBV6-6 to TRBJ2-3; 8 bases map to TRBD2. Germline lookup yields CDR1 MNHNY and CDR2 SVGAGI (reference sequence). The CDR3 covers 14 residues. J gave up 0 bases and V 7 bases, and 3 bases lay outside the gene matches. In DNA form, the CDR3 reads TGTGCCAGCAACAGCGGGGGAAGCACAGATACGCAGTATTTT. It yields the protein CASNSGGSTDTQYF.

This clonotype occurred many times. This sequence joins TRBV29-1 and TRBJ1-2; D remains unclear. V dropped 1 base and J dropped 8 bases, with 8 bases sitting between them. The CDR3 loop spans 11 amino acids. Germline assignment: CDR1 SQVTM and CDR2 ANQGSEA. As DNA, the CDR3 is TGCAGCGTTGAAGCCTCCCTCGGCTACACCTTC. Translation gives CSVEASLGYTF.

V gene TRBV6-1 combines with J gene TRBJ1-1; 7 positions match TRBD1. Germline-derived CDR1 and CDR2 are MNHNS and SASEGT. This CDR3 is built from 14 residues. After removal of 8 bases from V and 0 bases from J, the junction contained 6 bases not matched to a gene. The DNA for the CDR3 is TGTGCCAGCTTCCGGGACAGAATGAACACTGAAGCTTTCTTT. Its protein is CASFRDRMNTEAFF.

CDR3 in amino acids: CATTGQGASGNTIYF. In DNA, the CDR3 is TGTGCCACAACGGGACAGGGGGCATCTGGAAACACCATATATTTT. V usage is TRBV10-3 and J usage is TRBJ1-3; TRBD1 aligns across 12 bases. Trimming removed 10 bases from V and 1 base from J; junction bases left unmatched: 5. The germline gives CDR1 ENHRY, CDR2 SYGVKD. This CDR3 is 15 amino acids long.

This chain connects TRBV3-1 to TRBJ2-5; 7 positions agree with TRBD2. Germline loops: CDR1 LGHDT, CDR2 YNNKEL (reference sequence). This CDR3 contains 16 residues. Unmatched junction bases numbered 12, after V lost 3 bases and J lost 5 bases. CDR3 nucleotide sequence: TGTGCCAGCAGCCAGAAAACGGGGGGACCCGGGGAGACCCAGTACTTC. Its protein product is CASSQKTGGPGETQYF.

This clonotype was observed a handful of times. This chain joins TRBV20-1 and TRBJ1-2; possibly TRBD1 for D (5 bases). V lost 0 bases and J lost 0, with 8 bases in between. The germline CDR1 and CDR2 sequences are DFQATT and SNEGSKA (reference sequence). The CDR3 loop spans 14 amino acids. The CDR3: CSAREGQTNYGYTF. In DNA form, the CDR3 reads TGCAGTGCTAGAGAAGGACAAACTAACTATGGCTACACCTTC.